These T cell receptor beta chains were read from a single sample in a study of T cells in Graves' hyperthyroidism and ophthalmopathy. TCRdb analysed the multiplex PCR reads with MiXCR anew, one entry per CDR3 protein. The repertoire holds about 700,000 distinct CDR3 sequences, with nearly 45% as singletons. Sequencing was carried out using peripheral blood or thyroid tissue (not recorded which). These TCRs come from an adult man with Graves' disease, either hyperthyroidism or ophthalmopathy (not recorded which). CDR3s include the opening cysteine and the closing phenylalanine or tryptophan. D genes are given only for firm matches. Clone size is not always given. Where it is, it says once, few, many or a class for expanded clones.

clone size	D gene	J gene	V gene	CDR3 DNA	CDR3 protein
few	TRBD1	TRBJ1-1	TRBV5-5	TGTGCCAGCAGCTACGAGGGACAGGGGAACACTGAAGCTTTCTTT	CASSYEGQGNTEAFF
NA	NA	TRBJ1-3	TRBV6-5	TGTGCCAGCAGTGAAGCGGTGGCGAACTCTGGAAACACCATATATTTT	CASSEAVANSGNTIYF
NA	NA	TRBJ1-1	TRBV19	TGTGCCAGTAGTATAGGGGGCGCGAACACTGAAGCTTTCTTT	CASSIGGANTEAFF
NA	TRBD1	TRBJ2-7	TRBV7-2	TGTGCCAGCAGTCCGCCCGGGACAGGGAAATCCTACGAGCAGTACTTC	CASSPPGTGKSYEQYF
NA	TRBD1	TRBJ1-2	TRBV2	TGTGCCAGCAGTGTCCCCGAGGACAGGGTGAGGCGTGGCTACACCTTC	CASSVPEDRVRRGYTF
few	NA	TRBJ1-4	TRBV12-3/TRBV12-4	TGTGCCAGCACCCTGGGAGGAACTAATGAAAAACTGTTTTTT	CASTLGGTNEKLFF
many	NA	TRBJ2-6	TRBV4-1	TGCGCCAGCAGCCAAGACAGAGACACTGGGGCCAACGTCCTGACTTTC	CASSQDRDTGANVLTF
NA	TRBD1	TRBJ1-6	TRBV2	TGTGCCAGCAGTGACGACAGGGTCCATAATTCACCCCTCCACTTT	CASSDDRVHNSPLHF
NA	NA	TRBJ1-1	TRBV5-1	TGCGCCAGCAGCAGAGGGGGAGACTCCACTGAAGCTTTCTTT	CASSRGGDSTEAFF
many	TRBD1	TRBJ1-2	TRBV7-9	TGTGCCAGCAGCTCCTTTGCAGGGGGAAACTATGGCTACACCTTC	CASSSFAGGNYGYTF
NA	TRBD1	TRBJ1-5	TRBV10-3	TGTGCCATCAGTGGGGACAGCGATCAGCCCCAGCATTTT	CAISGDSDQPQHF
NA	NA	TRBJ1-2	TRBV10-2	TGTGCCAGCTCGTCCGGGACCTCCGGACCTGGCTACACCTTC	CASSSGTSGPGYTF
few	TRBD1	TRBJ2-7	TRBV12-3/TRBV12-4	TGTGCCAGCAGTTGGGACAGGAGCTCCTACGAGCAGTACTTC	CASSWDRSSYEQYF
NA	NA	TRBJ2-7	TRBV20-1	TGCAGTGCTAGAGGCCCCACTAGCTCCGGAACCTCCTACGAGCAGTACTTC	CSARGPTSSGTSYEQYF
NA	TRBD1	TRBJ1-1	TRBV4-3	TGCGCCAGCAGCCAAGGACAGGGGGTTGTTGACACTGAAGCTTTCTTT	CASSQGQGVVDTEAFF
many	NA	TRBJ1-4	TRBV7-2	TGTGCCAGCAGCTTTACGGGAAACAATGAAAAACTGTTTTTT	CASSFTGNNEKLFF
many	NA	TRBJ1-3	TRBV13	TGTGCCAGCAGCTTACCACAGGGAAACACCATATATTTT	CASSLPQGNTIYF
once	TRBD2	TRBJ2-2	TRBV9	TGTGCCAGCAGCCGGACTAGTAACACCGGGGAGCTGTTTTTT	CASSRTSNTGELFF
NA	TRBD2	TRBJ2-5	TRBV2	TGTGCCAGCAGTGGGTATCTAGCGGGAACCCAAGAGACCCAGTACTTC	CASSGYLAGTQETQYF
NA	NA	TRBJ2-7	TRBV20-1	TGCAGTGCTAGGGACGGCGGGCGGGTTTCGGCTGAGTACGAGCAGTACTTC	CSARDGGRVSAEYEQYF
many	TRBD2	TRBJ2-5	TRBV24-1	TGTGCCACCAGGGGGACTAGAGGGGAAGAGACCCAGTACTTC	CATRGTRGEETQYF
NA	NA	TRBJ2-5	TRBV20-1	TGCAGTGCTAGAGAGGGGATTCAAGAGACCCAGTACTTC	CSAREGIQETQYF
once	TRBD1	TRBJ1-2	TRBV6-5	TGTGCCATCAGTTACGTATCGAGACAGGGCCTCACCTTC	CAISYVSRQGLTF
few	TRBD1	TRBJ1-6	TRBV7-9	TGTGCCAGCAGCAGCCGGGACAGCTCCTATAATTCACCCCTCCACTTT	CASSSRDSSYNSPLHF
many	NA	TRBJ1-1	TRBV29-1	TGCAGCGTTCTCCCTACAGGGTCGTTAAACACTGAAGCTTTCTTT	CSVLPTGSLNTEAFF
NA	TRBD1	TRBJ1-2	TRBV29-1	TGTGCCAGCAGCTGGGACAGGGGATCACTCTCGTATGGCTACACCTTC	CASSWDRGSLSYGYTF
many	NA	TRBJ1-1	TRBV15	TGTGCCACCAGCAGAGATACCGGGGGGAACACTGAAGCTTTCTTT	CATSRDTGGNTEAFF
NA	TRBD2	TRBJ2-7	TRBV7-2	TGTGCCAGCCGAGGGAGGGACCACGAGCAGTACTTC	CASRGRDHEQYF
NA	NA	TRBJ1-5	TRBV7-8	TGTGCCAGCAGTGACTCTCTCGGGTCGGGGCAGCCCCAGCATTTT	CASSDSLGSGQPQHF
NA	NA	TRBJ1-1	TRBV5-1	TGCGCCAGCAGCTTGACTCCTCCTCGTGGCACTGAAGCTTTCTTT	CASSLTPPRGTEAFF
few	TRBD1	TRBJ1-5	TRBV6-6	TGTGCCAGCACCTCCATGAGGACAGGGAACAATCAGCCCCAGCATTTT	CASTSMRTGNNQPQHF
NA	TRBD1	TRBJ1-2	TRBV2	TGTGCCAGCAGTCCACGAATTGGACAGGAGGACTATGGCTACACCTTC	CASSPRIGQEDYGYTF
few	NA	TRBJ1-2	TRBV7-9	TGTGCCAGCAGCTTAGGGACAAATGCCCGGGGCTACACCTTC	CASSLGTNARGYTF
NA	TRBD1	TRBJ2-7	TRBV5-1	TGCGCCAGCACCCCCGGGACAGGCCCCTACGAGCAGTACTTC	CASTPGTGPYEQYF
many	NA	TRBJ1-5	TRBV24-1	TGTGCCACCAGTGGGGGGTATAGCAATCAGCCCCAGCATTTT	CATSGGYSNQPQHF
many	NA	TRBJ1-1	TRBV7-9	TGTGCCAGCGGCGATTACACAGGGCTGGCTTTCTTT	CASGDYTGLAFF
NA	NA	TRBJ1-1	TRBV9	TGTGCCAGCAGCGTAGTTGGGGACCCGAAAACTGAAGCTTTCTTT	CASSVVGDPKTEAFF
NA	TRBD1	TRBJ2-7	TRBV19	TGTGCCAGTAAGGGACAGGGGTCAGCGTACGAGCAGTACTTC	CASKGQGSAYEQYF
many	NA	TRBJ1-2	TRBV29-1	TGCAGCGTTGAAGGGGGAGAAGGTGGCTACACCTTC	CSVEGGEGGYTF
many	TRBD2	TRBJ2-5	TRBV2	TGTGCCAGCAGGCGGGGACTAGCGGGAAGTTCGGAGACCCAGTACTTC	CASRRGLAGSSETQYF
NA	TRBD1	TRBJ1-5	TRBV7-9	TGTGCCAGCAGCTTCCGGGACAGGGGGGACCCCGAGCATTTT	CASSFRDRGDPEHF
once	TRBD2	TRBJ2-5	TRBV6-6	TGTGCCATCAGTGCCGGGACTATCTTAAGAGAGACCCAGTACTTC	CAISAGTILRETQYF
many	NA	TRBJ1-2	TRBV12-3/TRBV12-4	TGTGCCAGCAGTCAGACAGAGAACTATGGCTACACCTTC	CASSQTENYGYTF
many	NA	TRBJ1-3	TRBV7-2	TGTGCCAGCAGCCTCGGACCTCAACGGGGAAACACCATATATTTT	CASSLGPQRGNTIYF
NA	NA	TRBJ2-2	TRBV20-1	TGCAGTGCTAGAGTACAAAACACCGGGGAGCTGTTTTTT	CSARVQNTGELFF
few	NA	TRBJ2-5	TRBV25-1	TGTGCCAGCAGTGGGGGCTCCACGAAGACCCAGTACTTC	CASSGGSTKTQYF
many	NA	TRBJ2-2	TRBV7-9	TGTGCCAGCAGCTCCGACCTCTCCCGGGAGCTGTTTTTT	CASSSDLSRELFF
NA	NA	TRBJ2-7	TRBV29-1	TGCAGTGACACTACGGGCTACGAGCAGTACTTC	CSDTTGYEQYF